The sequence of this T cell receptor beta chain was determined in a study of shared clonotypes between healthy human individuals. The naive CD8 population came from CD45RO-negative cells selected for CCR7, without terminally differentiated effector memory CD45RA+ cells. The donor population consisted of healthy HIV-negative adults with no recent acute infections or vaccinations. A note on this clone: Its antigen is not identified.

Whole-study results and caveats: Naive subsets generally exceeded memory subsets in estimated richness.

An assay was performed, and its level was deep. In the original processing: As immunoSEQ supplied junction-only sequences (without quality scores), filtering differed. Repertoires were generated with immunoSEQ multiplex PCR, while TCRdb's copy carries only in-frame clones and drops some. V and J calls and clone size follow that table, whereas D and trimming were derived from the DNA. The repertoire holds some 2 million clones, with around 96% as singletons. V was cut by 3 bases and J by 2 bases, with 13 bases left in between. The CDR3 spans 15 residues. Per germline, CDR1 SEHNR and CDR2 FQNEAQ (reference sequence).

The chain couples TRBV7-9 to TRBJ2-5, with D possibly matching TRBD2 (6 bases). Sequenced: naive CD8+ T cells sorted from blood. This receptor was taken from a young man in good health. The CDR3, as DNA: TGTGCCAGCAGCTTTACCGGGGGTGAGCAAGAGACCCAGTACTTC. Translated: CASSFTGGEQETQYF.